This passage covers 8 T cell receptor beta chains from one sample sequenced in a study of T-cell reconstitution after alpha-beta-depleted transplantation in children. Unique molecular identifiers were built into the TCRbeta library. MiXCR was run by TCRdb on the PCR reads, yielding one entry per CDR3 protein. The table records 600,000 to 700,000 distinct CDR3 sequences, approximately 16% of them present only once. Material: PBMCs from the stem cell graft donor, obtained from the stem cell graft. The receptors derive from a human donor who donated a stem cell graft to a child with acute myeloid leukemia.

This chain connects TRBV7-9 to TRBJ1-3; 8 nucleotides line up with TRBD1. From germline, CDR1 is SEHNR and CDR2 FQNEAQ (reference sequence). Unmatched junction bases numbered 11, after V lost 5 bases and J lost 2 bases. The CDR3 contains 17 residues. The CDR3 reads CASSLGQGGVAGNTIYF. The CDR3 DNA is TGTGCCAGCAGCCTCGGACAGGGTGGGGTAGCTGGAAACACCATATATTTT.

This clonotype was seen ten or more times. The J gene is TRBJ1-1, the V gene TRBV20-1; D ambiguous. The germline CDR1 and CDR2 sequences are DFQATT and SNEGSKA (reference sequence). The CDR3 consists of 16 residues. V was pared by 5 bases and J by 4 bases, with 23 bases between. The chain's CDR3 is CSADSPKPGVSTEAFF. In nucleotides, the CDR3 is TGCAGTGCTGACTCTCCTAAACCTGGGGTGAGCACTGAAGCTTTCTTT.

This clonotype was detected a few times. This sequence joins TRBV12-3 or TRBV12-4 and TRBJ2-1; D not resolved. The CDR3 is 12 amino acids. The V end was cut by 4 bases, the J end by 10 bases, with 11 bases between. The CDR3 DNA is TGTGCCAGCAGTTGGGTACAAAGAGAGCAGTTCTTC. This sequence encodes CASSWVQREQFF.

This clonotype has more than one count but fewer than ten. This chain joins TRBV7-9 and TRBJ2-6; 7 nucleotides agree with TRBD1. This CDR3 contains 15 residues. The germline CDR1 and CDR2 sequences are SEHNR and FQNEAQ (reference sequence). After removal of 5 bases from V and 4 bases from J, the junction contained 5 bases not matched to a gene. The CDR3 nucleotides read TGTGCCAGCAGCCCTGACAGGGTAGGGGCCAACGTCCTGACTTTC. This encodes CASSPDRVGANVLTF.

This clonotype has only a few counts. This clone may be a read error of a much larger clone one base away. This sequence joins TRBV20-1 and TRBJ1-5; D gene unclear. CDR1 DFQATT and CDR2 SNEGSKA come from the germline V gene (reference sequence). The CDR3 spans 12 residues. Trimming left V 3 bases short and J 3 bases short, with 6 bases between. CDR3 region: CSASRNNQPQHF. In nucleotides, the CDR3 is TGCAGTGCTAGCAGGAACAATCAGCCCCAGCATTTT.

The DNA of the CDR3 is TGTGCCAGCAGCTCCTTCTCGTGGGGTACGCAGTATTTT. Translating gives CASSSFSWGTQYF. The chain carries TRBV7-8 and TRBJ2-3, with no clear D. Per germline, CDR1 SGHVS and CDR2 FQNEAQ. The V end was cut by 4 bases, the J end by 8 bases, with 13 bases between. This CDR3 spans 13 amino acids.

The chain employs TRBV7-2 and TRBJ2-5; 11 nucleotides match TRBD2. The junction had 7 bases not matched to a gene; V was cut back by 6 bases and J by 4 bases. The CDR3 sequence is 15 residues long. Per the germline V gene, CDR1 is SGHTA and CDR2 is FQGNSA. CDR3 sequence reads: CASRRLAGRAETQYF. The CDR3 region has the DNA TGTGCCAGCAGAAGACTAGCGGGGAGGGCAGAGACCCAGTACTTC.

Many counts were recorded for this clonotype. CDR3 DNA sequence: TGCGCCAGCAGCTTGGTGCTTGGGAATGAAAAACTGTTTTTT. It codes for CASSLVLGNEKLFF. The chain links TRBV5-1 to TRBJ1-4; no clear D gene. The V end lost 0 bases, the J end lost 5 bases, and 8 bases lay between the germline ends. CDR3 length equals 14 residues. CDR1 SGHRS and CDR2 YFSETQ come from the germline V gene. Based on the CDR3 plus reference TRBV5-1 and TRBJ1-4, the full variable domain is KAGVTQTPRYLIKTRGQQVTLSCSPISGHRSVSWYQQTPGQGLQFLFEYFSETQRNKGNFPGRFSGRQFSNSRSEMNVSTLELGDSALYLCASSLVLGNEKLFFGSGTQLSVL.